The 3 T cell receptor beta chains in this list originate from one sample, sequenced in a study of T cell responses to AZD1222 COVID-19 vaccine. The assay was immunoSEQ multiplex PCR, and TCRdb's table has in-frame clones only and misses some. The data hold approximately 120,000 clones, with around 90% observed a single time. The sequenced sample was peripheral blood, obtained on day 0 of MenACWY control vaccination. The receptors shown here come from an adult in good health.

V usage is TRBV5-4 and J usage is TRBJ2-7; D is possibly TRBD1 (5 bases). The germline gives CDR1 SGHNT, CDR2 YYREEE (reference sequence). Trimming pared 0 bases from V and 3 bases from J, leaving 13 bases between. This CDR3 contains 15 residues. CDR3 sequence (DNA): TGTGCCAGCAGCTTGGCCGGAGACAGAGACTACGAGCAGTACTTC. This gives the protein CASSLAGDRDYEQYF.

The CDR3 here is CASSFWRSPNTGELFF. Written as DNA, the CDR3 is TGTGCCAGCAGTTTTTGGAGGAGCCCGAACACCGGGGAGCTGTTTTTT. The V gene is TRBV28, the J gene TRBJ2-2; tentative D call: TRBD2 (5 bases). Trimming left V 3 bases short and J 0 bases short, with 11 bases between. This CDR3 is built from 16 residues. Per the germline V gene, CDR1 is MDHEN and CDR2 is SYDVKM.

The chain has TRBV6-1 and TRBJ2-5, with D maybe TRBD1 (6 bases). V lost 2 bases to trimming and J lost 7 bases, with 23 bases between them. In germline, CDR1 is MNHNS, CDR2 SASEGT. The CDR3 contains 17 residues. For the CDR3, the DNA is TGTGCCAGCAGTGAACCAAGGGGGAGAGGGAGTATGGGGACCCAGTACTTC. Encoded protein: CASSEPRGRGSMGTQYF.